The rows below give T cell receptor beta chains drawn from one sample of a study of T cells in Graves' hyperthyroidism and ophthalmopathy. One entry per CDR3 protein results from TCRdb running MiXCR on the multiplex PCR reads. The sample carries some 570,000 distinct CDR3 sequences, more than 13% recorded once. The sequencing sample was made of blood. The receptors here all came from a woman between 18 and 30 years old with Graves' ophthalmopathy. The CDR3 runs from the conserved cysteine through the conserved F or W. Each record gives: J gene, V gene, D gene, CDR3 protein. The D gene is left open where the match is weak.

J gene: TRBJ2-2
V gene: TRBV5-4
D gene: TRBD2
CDR3 protein: CASSLDTSGSRQLFF

J gene: TRBJ1-1
V gene: TRBV20-1
D gene: -
CDR3 protein: CSARPMGGNTEAFF

J gene: TRBJ2-1
V gene: TRBV20-1
D gene: TRBD2
CDR3 protein: CSADGAGTSGNDEQFF

J gene: TRBJ2-1
V gene: TRBV27
D gene: -
CDR3 protein: CASSFKGGGYYNEQFF

J gene: TRBJ2-5
V gene: TRBV27
D gene: TRBD1
CDR3 protein: CASSTSRGLRETQYF

J gene: TRBJ2-2
V gene: TRBV27
D gene: TRBD1
CDR3 protein: CASRGTGGGGELFF

J gene: TRBJ2-5
V gene: TRBV6-2/TRBV6-3
D gene: TRBD1
CDR3 protein: CASSRTGGRNQYF

J gene: TRBJ1-2
V gene: TRBV30
D gene: -
CDR3 protein: CAWSVRGADGYTF

J gene: TRBJ2-7
V gene: TRBV6-1
D gene: TRBD1
CDR3 protein: CASSRDRGYEQYF

J gene: TRBJ2-2
V gene: TRBV30
D gene: -
CDR3 protein: CAWKAVGELFF

J gene: TRBJ1-1
V gene: TRBV12-3/TRBV12-4
D gene: -
CDR3 protein: CASSRSPGKAFF

J gene: TRBJ1-3
V gene: TRBV30
D gene: -
CDR3 protein: CAWTRTVGNTIYF

J gene: TRBJ2-2
V gene: TRBV7-2
D gene: TRBD2
CDR3 protein: CASSLVPGGVGGELFF

J gene: TRBJ2-4
V gene: TRBV3-1
D gene: TRBD2
CDR3 protein: CASSQDLAGGGKNIQYF

J gene: TRBJ2-1
V gene: TRBV20-1
D gene: TRBD2
CDR3 protein: CSARLTGTSGQDEQFF

J gene: TRBJ2-3
V gene: TRBV28
D gene: -
CDR3 protein: CASTRPTDTQYF